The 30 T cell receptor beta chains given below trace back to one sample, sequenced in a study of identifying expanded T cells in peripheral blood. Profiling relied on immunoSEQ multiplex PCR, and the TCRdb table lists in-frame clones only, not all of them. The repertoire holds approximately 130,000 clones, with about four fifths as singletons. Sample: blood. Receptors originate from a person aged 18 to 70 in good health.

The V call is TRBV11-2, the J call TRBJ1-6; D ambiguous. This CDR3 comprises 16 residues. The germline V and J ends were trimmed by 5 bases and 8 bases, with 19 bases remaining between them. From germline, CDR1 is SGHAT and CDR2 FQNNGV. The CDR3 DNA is TGTGCCAGCAGCCCTGAGGTCTGGGGATTTGATTCACCCCTCCACTTT. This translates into CASSPEVWGFDSPLHF.

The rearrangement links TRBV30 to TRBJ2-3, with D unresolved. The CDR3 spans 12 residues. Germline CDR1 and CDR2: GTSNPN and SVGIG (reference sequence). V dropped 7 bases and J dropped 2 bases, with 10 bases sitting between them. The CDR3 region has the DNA TGTGCCTACACACAGTACACAGATACGCAGTATTTT. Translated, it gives CAYTQYTDTQYF. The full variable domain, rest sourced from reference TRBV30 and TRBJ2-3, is SQTIHQWPATLVQPVGSPLSLECTVEGTSNPNLYWYRQAAGRGLQLLFYSVGIGQISSEVPQNLSASRPQDRQFILSSKKLLLSDSGFYLCAYTQYTDTQYFGPGTRLTVL.

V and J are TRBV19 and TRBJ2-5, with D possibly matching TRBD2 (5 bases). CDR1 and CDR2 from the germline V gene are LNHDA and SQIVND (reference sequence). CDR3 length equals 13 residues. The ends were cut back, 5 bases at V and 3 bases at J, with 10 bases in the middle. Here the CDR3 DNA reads TGTGCCAGTAGTCTTGTGCGGGAAGAGACCCAGTACTTC. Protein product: CASSLVREETQYF.

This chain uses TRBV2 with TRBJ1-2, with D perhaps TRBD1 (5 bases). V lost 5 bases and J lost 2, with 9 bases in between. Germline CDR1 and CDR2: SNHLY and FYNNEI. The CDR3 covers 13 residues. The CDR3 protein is CASSRDGNYGYTF. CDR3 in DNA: TGTGCCAGCAGTCGGGACGGGAACTATGGCTACACCTTC.

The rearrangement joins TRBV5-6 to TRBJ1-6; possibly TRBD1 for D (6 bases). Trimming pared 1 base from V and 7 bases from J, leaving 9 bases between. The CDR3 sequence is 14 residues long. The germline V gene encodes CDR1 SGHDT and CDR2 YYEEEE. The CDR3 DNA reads TGTGCCAGCAGCTTGCAGGGGATGAATTCACCCCTCCACTTT. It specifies CASSLQGMNSPLHF.

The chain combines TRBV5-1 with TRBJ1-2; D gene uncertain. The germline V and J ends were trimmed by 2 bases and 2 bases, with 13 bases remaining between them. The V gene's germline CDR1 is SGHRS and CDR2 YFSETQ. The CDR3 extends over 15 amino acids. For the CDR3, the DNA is TGCGCCAGCAGCTTTGACGCCGGCAGCAACTATGGCTACACCTTC. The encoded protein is CASSFDAGSNYGYTF.

DNA for the CDR3: TGTGCTAGTGGTTTGGCCAGGGGAGGGACTGAAGCTTTCTTT. Amino acid sequence: CASGLARGGTEAFF. J is TRBJ1-1 and V is TRBV12-5; a weak D match, TRBD1 (6 bases). Germline V gene lookup returns CDR1 LGHNT and CDR2 FRNRAP. The germline V and J ends were trimmed by 1 base and 5 bases, with 11 bases remaining between them. This CDR3 is 14 amino acids long.

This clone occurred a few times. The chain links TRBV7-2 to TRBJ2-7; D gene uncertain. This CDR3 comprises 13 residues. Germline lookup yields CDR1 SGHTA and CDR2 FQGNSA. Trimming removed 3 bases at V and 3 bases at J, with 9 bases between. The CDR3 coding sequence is TGTGCCAGCAGCTTTTCAGGTCGCTACGAGCAGTACTTC. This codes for CASSFSGRYEQYF.

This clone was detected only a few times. The CDR3 loop reads CASSVNSGDTEAFF. CDR3 nucleotides: TGTGCCAGCAGCGTCAACTCAGGGGACACTGAAGCTTTCTTT. V and J are TRBV9 and TRBJ1-1, with D possibly TRBD1 on 6 matching bases. The CDR3 contains 14 residues. From germline, CDR1 is SGDLS and CDR2 YYNGEE. V was shortened by 2 bases and J by 3 bases, with 11 bases between the two germline ends.

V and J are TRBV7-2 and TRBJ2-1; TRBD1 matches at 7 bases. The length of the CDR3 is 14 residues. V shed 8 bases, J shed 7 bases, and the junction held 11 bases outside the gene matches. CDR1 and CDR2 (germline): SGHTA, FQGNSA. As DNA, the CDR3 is TGTGCCAGCCGACGTGGGGACAGATTGAATGAGCAGTTCTTC. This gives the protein CASRRGDRLNEQFF.

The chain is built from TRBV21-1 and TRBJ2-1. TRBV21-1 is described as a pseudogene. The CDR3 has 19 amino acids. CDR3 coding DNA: TGTGCCAGCAGCAAAGCAAGGCTTTTGTCGGGGGCTACCTACAATGAGCAGTTCTTC. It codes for CASSKARLLSGATYNEQFF.

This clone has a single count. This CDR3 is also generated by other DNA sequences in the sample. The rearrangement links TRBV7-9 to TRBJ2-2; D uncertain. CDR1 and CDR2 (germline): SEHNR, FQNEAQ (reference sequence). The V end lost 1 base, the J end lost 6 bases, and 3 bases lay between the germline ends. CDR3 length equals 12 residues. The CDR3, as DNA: TGTGCCAGCAGCTTAGGTCCCGGGGAGCTGTTTTTT. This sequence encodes CASSLGPGELFF.

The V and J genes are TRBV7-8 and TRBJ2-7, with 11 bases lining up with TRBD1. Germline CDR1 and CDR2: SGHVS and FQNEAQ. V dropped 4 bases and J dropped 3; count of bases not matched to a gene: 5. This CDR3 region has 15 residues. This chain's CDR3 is CASSSEGTGGYEQYF. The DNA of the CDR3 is TGTGCCAGCAGCTCGGAAGGGACAGGGGGCTACGAGCAGTACTTC.

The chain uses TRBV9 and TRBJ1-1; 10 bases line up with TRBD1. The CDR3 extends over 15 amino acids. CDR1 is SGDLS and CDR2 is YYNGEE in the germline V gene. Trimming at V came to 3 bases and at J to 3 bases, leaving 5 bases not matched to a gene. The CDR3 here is CASSGGDRGYTEAFF. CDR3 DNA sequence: TGTGCCAGCAGCGGAGGGGACAGGGGATACACTGAAGCTTTCTTT.

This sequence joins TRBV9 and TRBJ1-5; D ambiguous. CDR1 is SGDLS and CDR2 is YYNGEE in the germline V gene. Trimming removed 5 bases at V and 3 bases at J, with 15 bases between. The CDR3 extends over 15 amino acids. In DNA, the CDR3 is TGTGCCAGCAGTGCGGACGGAGGGCTCAATCAGCCCCAGCATTTT. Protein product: CASSADGGLNQPQHF.

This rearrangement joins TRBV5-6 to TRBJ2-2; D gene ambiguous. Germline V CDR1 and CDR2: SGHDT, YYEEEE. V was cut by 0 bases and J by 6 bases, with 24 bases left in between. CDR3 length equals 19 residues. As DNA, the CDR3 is TGTGCCAGCAGCTTGGTAGGCGGCCTTTGGGGAAGTGTGGCCGGGGAGCTGTTTTTT. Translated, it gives CASSLVGGLWGSVAGELFF.

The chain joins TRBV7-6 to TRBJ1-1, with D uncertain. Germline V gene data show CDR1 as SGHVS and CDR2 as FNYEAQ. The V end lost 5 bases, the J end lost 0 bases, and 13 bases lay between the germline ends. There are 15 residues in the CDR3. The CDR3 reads CASSAPDGMNTEAFF. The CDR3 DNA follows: TGTGCCAGCAGCGCACCCGACGGTATGAACACTGAAGCTTTCTTT.

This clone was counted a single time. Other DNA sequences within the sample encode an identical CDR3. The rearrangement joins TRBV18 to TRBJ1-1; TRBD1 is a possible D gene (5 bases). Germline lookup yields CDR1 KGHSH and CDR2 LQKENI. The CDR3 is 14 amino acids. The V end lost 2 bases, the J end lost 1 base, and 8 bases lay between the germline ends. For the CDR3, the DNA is TGTGCCAGCTCACCAACAGGAGGGAACACTGAAGCTTTCTTT. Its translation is CASSPTGGNTEAFF.

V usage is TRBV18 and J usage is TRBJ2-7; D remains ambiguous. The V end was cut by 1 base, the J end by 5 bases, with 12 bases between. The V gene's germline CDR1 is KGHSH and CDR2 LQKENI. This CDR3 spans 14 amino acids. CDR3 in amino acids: CASSPRTGENEQYF. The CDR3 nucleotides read TGTGCCAGCTCACCACGCACGGGCGAGAACGAGCAGTACTTC.

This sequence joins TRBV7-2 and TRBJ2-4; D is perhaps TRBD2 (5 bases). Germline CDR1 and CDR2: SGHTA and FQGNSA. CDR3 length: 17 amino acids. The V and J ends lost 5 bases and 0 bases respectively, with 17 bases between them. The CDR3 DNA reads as TGTGCCAGCAGCCAATCGTGGACTCCTGGAGCCAAAAACATTCAGTACTTC. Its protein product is CASSQSWTPGAKNIQYF. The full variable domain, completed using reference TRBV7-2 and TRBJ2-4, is GAGVSQSPSNKVTEKGKDVELRCDPISGHTALYWYRQSLGQGLEFLIYFQGNSAPDKSGLPSDRFSAERTGGSVSTLTIQRTQQEDSAVYLCASSQSWTPGAKNIQYFGAGTRLSVL.

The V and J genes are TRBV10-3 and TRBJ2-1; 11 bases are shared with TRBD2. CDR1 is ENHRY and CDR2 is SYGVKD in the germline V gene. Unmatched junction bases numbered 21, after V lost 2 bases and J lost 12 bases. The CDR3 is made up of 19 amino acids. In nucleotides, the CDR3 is TGTGCCATCAGTGAGGCGACACCCACTAGCGGGGGAGCCCGGGGGGGGCAGTTCTTC. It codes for CAISEATPTSGGARGGQFF.

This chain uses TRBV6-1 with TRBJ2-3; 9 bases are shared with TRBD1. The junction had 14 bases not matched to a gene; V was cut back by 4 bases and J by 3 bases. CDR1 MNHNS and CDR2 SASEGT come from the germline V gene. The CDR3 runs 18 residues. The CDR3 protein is CASSADYKSGTGTDTQYF. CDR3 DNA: TGTGCCAGCAGTGCTGATTACAAATCCGGGACAGGGACAGATACGCAGTATTTT.

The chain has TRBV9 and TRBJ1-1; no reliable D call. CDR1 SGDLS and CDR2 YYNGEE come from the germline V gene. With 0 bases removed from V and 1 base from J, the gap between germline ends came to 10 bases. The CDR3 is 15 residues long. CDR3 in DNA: TGTGCCAGCAGCGTAGGTCCAGGAAAGAACACTGAAGCTTTCTTT. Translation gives CASSVGPGKNTEAFF.

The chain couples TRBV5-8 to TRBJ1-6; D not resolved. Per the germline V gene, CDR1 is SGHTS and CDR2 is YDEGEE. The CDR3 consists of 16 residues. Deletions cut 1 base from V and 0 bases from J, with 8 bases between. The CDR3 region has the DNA TGTGCCAGCAGCTTGTCAGAGAGCTCCTATAATTCACCCCTCCACTTT. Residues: CASSLSESSYNSPLHF.

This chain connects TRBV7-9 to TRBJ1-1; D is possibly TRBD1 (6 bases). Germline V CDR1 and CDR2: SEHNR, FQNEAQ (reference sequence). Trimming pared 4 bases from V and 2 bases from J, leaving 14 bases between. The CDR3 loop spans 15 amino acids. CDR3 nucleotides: TGTGCCAGCAGCTCCCTTCCCAGGGGAAACACTGAAGCTTTCTTT. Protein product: CASSSLPRGNTEAFF.

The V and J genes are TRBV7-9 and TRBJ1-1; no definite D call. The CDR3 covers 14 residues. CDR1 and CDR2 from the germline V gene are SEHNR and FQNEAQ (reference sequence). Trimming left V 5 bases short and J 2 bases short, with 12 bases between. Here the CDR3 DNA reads TGTGCCAGCAGCGCGACACTCACCAACACTGAAGCTTTCTTT. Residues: CASSATLTNTEAFF.

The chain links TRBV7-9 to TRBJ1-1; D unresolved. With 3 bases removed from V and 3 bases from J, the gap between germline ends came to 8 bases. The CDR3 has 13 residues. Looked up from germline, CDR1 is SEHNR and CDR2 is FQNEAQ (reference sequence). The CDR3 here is CASSFYGDTEAFF. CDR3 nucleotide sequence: TGTGCCAGCAGCTTCTACGGGGACACTGAAGCTTTCTTT.

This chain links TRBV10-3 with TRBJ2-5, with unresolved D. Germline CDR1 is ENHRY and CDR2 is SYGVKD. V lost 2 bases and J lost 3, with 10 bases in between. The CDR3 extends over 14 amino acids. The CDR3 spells CAISERRKEETQYF. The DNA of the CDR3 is TGTGCCATCAGTGAGAGGCGGAAAGAAGAGACCCAGTACTTC.

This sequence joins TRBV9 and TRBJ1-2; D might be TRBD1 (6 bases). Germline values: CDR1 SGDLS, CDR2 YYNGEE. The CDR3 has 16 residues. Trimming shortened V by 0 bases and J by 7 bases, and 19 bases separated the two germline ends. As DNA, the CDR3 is TGTGCCAGCAGCGTAGAGGGCGTAGGGGGGAGTGGTGGCTACACCTTC. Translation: CASSVEGVGGSGGYTF. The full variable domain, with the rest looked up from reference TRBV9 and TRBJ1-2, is DSGVTQTPKHLITATGQRVTLRCSPRSGDLSVYWYQQSLDQGLQFLIQYYNGEERAKGNILERFSAQQFPDLHSELNLSSLELGDSALYFCASSVEGVGGSGGYTFGSGTRLTVV.

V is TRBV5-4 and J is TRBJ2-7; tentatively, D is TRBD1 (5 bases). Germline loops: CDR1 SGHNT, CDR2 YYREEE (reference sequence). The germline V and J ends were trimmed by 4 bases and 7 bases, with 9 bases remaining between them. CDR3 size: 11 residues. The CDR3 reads CASSVGQEQYF. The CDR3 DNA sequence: TGTGCCAGCAGCGTAGGACAAGAGCAGTACTTC.